This T cell receptor beta chain was identified in a study of cytomegalovirus exposure and HLA in healthy donors. Study-wide findings and caveats: Published work reported that the classifier diagnosed cytomegalovirus status with high specificity and sensitivity. Usually a TCR sequence was rare, but some public TCRs were found in many donors.

The table came from immunoSEQ multiplex PCR; TCRdb's copy has only in-frame clones and leaves some out. The sample holds about 70,000 clones, 94% seen once. As regards this clone: Its target is unknown.

This CDR3 region has 14 residues. Germline CDR1 and CDR2: SGHNT and YYREEE (reference sequence). V was cut by 0 bases and J by 0 bases, with 6 bases left in between. Sequenced input: PBMCs. The sequence came from a man aged 18 to 30 in good health and CMV-seropositive. The chain couples TRBV5-4 to TRBJ1-1; the D is unclear. The CDR3 bases are TGTGCCAGCAGCTTGGGCGGGTTGAACACTGAAGCTTTCTTT. It translates to CASSLGGLNTEAFF.